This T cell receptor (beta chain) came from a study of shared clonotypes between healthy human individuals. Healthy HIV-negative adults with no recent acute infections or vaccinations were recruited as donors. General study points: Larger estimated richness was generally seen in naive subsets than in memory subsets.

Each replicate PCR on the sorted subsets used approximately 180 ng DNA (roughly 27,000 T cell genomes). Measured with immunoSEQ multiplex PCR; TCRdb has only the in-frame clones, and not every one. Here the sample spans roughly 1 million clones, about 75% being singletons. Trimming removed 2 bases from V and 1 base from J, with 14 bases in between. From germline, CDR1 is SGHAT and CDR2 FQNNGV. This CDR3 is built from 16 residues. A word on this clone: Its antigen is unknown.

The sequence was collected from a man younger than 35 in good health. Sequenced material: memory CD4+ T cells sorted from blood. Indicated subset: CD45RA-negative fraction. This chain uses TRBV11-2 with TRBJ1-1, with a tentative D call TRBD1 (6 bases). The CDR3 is CASSLMWGARNTEAFF. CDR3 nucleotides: TGTGCCAGCAGCTTAATGTGGGGGGCCAGGAACACTGAAGCTTTCTTT.